One and the same sample provided the 8 T cell receptor beta chains below, sequenced in a study of T cell repertoires in ileal Crohn's disease. The protocol was immunoSEQ multiplex PCR, while the TCRdb copy is restricted to in-frame clones and leaves out a portion. The table has about 14,000 clones, 70% seen once. The sequenced material came from ileal tissue. The receptor set was obtained from an adult with Crohn's disease.

This chain connects TRBV10-3 to TRBJ1-1; D possibly corresponds to TRBD1 (6 bases). Germline assignment: CDR1 ENHRY and CDR2 SYGVKD. The CDR3 is 12 amino acids. The V and J ends lost 10 bases and 3 bases respectively, with 12 bases between them. In DNA, the CDR3 is TGTGCCACCAAAACAGGGTACACTGAAGCTTTCTTT. Its translation is CATKTGYTEAFF.

This clone was detected a few times. The chain recombines TRBV7-2 with TRBJ2-1; D might be TRBD1 (5 bases). Germline CDR1 is SGHTA and CDR2 is FQGNSA. V was pared by 1 base and J by 2 bases, with 12 bases between. This CDR3 is built from 16 residues. CDR3 sequence: CASSLVQVRPYNEQFF. CDR3 bases: TGTGCCAGCAGCTTAGTACAGGTCCGTCCCTACAATGAGCAGTTCTTC.

The J gene is TRBJ2-3, the V gene TRBV11-1; TRBD1 matches 9 bases. Germline-derived CDR1 and CDR2 are SGHAT and FQDESV (reference sequence). This CDR3 has 14 residues. V lost 7 bases, J lost 4 bases, and 6 bases stayed unmatched. CDR3 nucleotides: TGTGCCAGCAAAACGGGACAGGGTTCAGATACGCAGTATTTT. Its protein is CASKTGQGSDTQYF.

This clone is classed as medium-sized (0.01 to 0.1%). V is TRBV5-6 and J is TRBJ1-2; tentatively, D is TRBD1 (6 bases). This CDR3 has 14 residues. Germline V gene sequence: CDR1 SGHDT, CDR2 YYEEEE. V was trimmed by 5 bases and J by 3 bases, leaving 14 bases between them. The CDR3 is CASSPGGADYGYTF. As DNA, the CDR3 is TGTGCCAGCAGTCCCGGGGGGGCGGACTATGGCTACACCTTC.

The V gene is TRBV5-6, the J gene TRBJ2-7; D is possibly TRBD1 (5 bases). This CDR3 has 12 amino acids. Germline V gene sequence: CDR1 SGHDT, CDR2 YYEEEE. The V end lost 4 bases, the J end lost 6 bases, and 11 bases lay between the germline ends. CDR3 sequence reads: CASSRPGSEQYF. The CDR3, as DNA: TGTGCCAGCAGCCGTCCAGGGTCCGAGCAGTACTTC. Complete variable domain (other parts from reference TRBV5-6 and TRBJ2-7): DAGVTQSPTHLIKTRGQQVTLRCSPKSGHDTVSWYQQALGQGPQFIFQYYEEEERQRGNFPDRFSGHQFPNYSSELNVNALLLGDSALYLCASSRPGSEQYFGPGTRLTVT.

V and J are TRBV6-1 and TRBJ1-6; no firm D call. V dropped 4 bases and J dropped 7 bases, with 8 bases sitting between them. There are 13 residues in the CDR3. Germline-derived CDR1 and CDR2 are MNHNS and SASEGT. The CDR3 region has the DNA TGTGCCAGCAGTGGTCGTGGGAATTCACCCCTCCACTTT. This translates into CASSGRGNSPLHF.

This clone has just a few counts. The chain combines TRBV6-1 with TRBJ1-1; tentative D call: TRBD1 (6 bases). CDR3 length equals 13 residues. V was shortened by 10 bases and J by 4 bases, with 16 bases between the two germline ends. CDR1 is MNHNS and CDR2 is SASEGT in the germline V gene. The CDR3 bases are TGTGCCACCACCTTGGGGGCCGTCACTGAAGCTTTCTTT. Protein sequence: CATTLGAVTEAFF.

This chain connects TRBV6-6 to TRBJ1-5; D call uncertain. Germline assignment: CDR1 MNHNY and CDR2 SVGAGI (reference sequence). CDR3 length: 13 amino acids. V gave up 6 bases and J gave up 3 bases, with 9 bases separating them. CDR3 residues: CASRQNFNQPQHF. For the CDR3, the DNA is TGTGCCAGCAGACAAAATTTCAATCAGCCCCAGCATTTT.